One sample yielded the 14 T cell receptor beta chains listed below, sequenced in a study of cytomegalovirus exposure and HLA in healthy donors. 13 Jbeta primers and 60 Vbeta primers were used for the PCR. The assay was immunoSEQ multiplex PCR, and TCRdb's table has in-frame clones only and misses some. Found here are approximately 52,000 clones; the top ten clones hold roughly an eighth. The sample comprised PBMCs. The receptor source for this set is a woman aged 55 to 70 in good health and CMV-seropositive.

CDR3 in amino acids: CASSLGTDTEAFF. CDR3 coding DNA: TGTGCCAGCAGCCTAGGGACAGACACTGAAGCTTTCTTT. The chain couples TRBV7-9 to TRBJ1-1; 7 bases map to TRBD1. This CDR3 comprises 13 residues. After removal of 5 bases from V and 3 bases from J, the junction contained 3 bases not matched to a gene. Germline V gene data show CDR1 as SEHNR and CDR2 as FQNEAQ (reference sequence).

The chain uses TRBV19 and TRBJ1-1; D gene unclear. Per germline, CDR1 LNHDA and CDR2 SQIVND (reference sequence). V lost 2 bases, J lost 0 bases, and 10 bases lay in between. This CDR3 has 15 amino acids. The CDR3 sequence is CASSIPIGLNTEAFF. DNA for the CDR3: TGTGCCAGTAGTATACCTATTGGGCTGAACACTGAAGCTTTCTTT.

The chain links TRBV6-6 to TRBJ2-1; TRBD2 matches at 8 bases. With V trimmed by 7 bases and J by 4 bases, 3 bases remained unmatched. There are 13 residues in the CDR3. Germline assignment: CDR1 MNHNY and CDR2 SVGAGI (reference sequence). The CDR3 nucleotides are TGTGCCAGCACCCCGGGGGGGTACAATGAGCAGTTCTTC. Translated, it gives CASTPGGYNEQFF.

This sequence joins TRBV28 and TRBJ1-1, with D unresolved. Trimming stripped 6 bases from V and 9 bases from J, with 11 bases between. CDR1 MDHEN and CDR2 SYDVKM come from the germline V gene. CDR3 length: 11 amino acids. The DNA for the CDR3 is TGTGCCAGCAGAGTAGCCCTGAAAGCTTTCTTT. Amino acid sequence: CASRVALKAFF.

The chain is built from TRBV2 and TRBJ2-1; D gene ambiguous. Trimming cost V 7 bases and J 0 bases, with 10 bases left between them. Per germline, CDR1 SNHLY and CDR2 FYNNEI. The CDR3 is made up of 14 amino acids. The CDR3 here is CASTESLSYNEQFF. The CDR3 DNA sequence: TGTGCCAGCACTGAGTCCCTCTCCTACAATGAGCAGTTCTTC. The full variable domain, its missing parts supplied by reference TRBV2 and TRBJ2-1, is EPEVTQTPSHQVTQMGQEVILRCVPISNHLYFYWYRQILGQKVEFLVSFYNNEISEKSEIFDDQFSVERPDGSNFTLKIRSTKLEDSAMYFCASTESLSYNEQFFGPGTRLTVL.

V is TRBV10-3 and J is TRBJ1-4; 7 bases align to TRBD1. The CDR3 consists of 13 residues. CDR1 ENHRY and CDR2 SYGVKD come from the germline V gene. The trim removed 0 bases at V and 16 bases at J, leaving 8 bases unmatched. CDR3 nucleotides: TGTGCCATCAGTGAGTCGATTGTTGGACAGGCGTTTTTT. Its translation is CAISESIVGQAFF.

CDR3 in amino acids: CASSTPPLGVKPDTQYF. The CDR3 nucleotides are TGTGCCAGCAGTACACCCCCTTTGGGAGTGAAACCAGATACGCAGTATTTT. The rearrangement uses TRBV28 and TRBJ2-3; D might be TRBD2 (5 bases). Trimming took off 5 bases at V and 4 bases at J, with 22 bases between the two ends. The CDR3 has 17 residues. CDR1 is MDHEN and CDR2 is SYDVKM in the germline V gene.

With respect to this clone: Since no conserved phenylalanine or tryptophan closes the CDR3, a read error is the likely cause. The DNA is omitted, as the CDR3 cannot be located on it reliably, and the CDR3 follows TCRdb's listing. The CDR3 sequence: CASSSGSLL. The chain has TRBV5-6 and TRBJ2-7; the table's D call TRBD2 went unverified against the DNA. Germline assignment: CDR1 SGHDT and CDR2 YYEEEE. 9 amino acids form the CDR3, both terminal residues included.

The J gene is TRBJ2-7, the V gene TRBV19, with TRBD1 identical over 9 bases. Germline V gene data show CDR1 as LNHDA and CDR2 as SQIVND (reference sequence). V was clipped by 3 bases and J by 6 bases; unmatched bases: 15. The CDR3 has 17 residues. The DNA for the CDR3 is TGTGCCAGTAGTATGCTCATGACAGGGGGACGGGGAGGCGAGCAGTACTTC. Protein sequence: CASSMLMTGGRGGEQYF.

The J gene is TRBJ1-1, the V gene TRBV2; 8 bases align to TRBD1. V lost 3 bases and J lost 1; bases outside the gene matches: 1. CDR3 size: 14 residues. CDR1 SNHLY and CDR2 FYNNEI come from the germline V gene. The CDR3 bases are TGTGCCAGCAGTGACACAGGGGGGAACACTGAAGCTTTCTTT. This gives the protein CASSDTGGNTEAFF.

The J gene is TRBJ2-1, the V gene TRBV18; TRBD1 might be the D (6 bases). V shed 0 bases and J shed 1 base, with 10 bases lying between them. This CDR3 has 16 amino acids. The germline V gene encodes CDR1 KGHSH and CDR2 LQKENI. The CDR3 DNA reads as TGTGCCAGCTCACCACCGGCCAGGGGATCCTACAATGAGCAGTTCTTC. Residues: CASSPPARGSYNEQFF. Using reference TRBV18 and TRBJ2-1 for the parts outside the CDR3, the full variable domain is NAGVMQNPRHLVRRRGQEARLRCSPMKGHSHVYWYRQLPEEGLKFMVYLQKENIIDESGMPKERFSAEFPKEGPSILRIQQVVRGDSAAYFCASSPPARGSYNEQFFGPGTRLTVL.

J is TRBJ1-5 and V is TRBV18; 11 nucleotides align to TRBD1. Trimming removed 6 bases from V and 5 bases from J; junction bases left unmatched: 12. The CDR3 covers 17 residues. Germline CDR1 and CDR2: KGHSH and LQKENI. CDR3 amino acids: CASSLTSGTGGDQPQHF. In DNA form, the CDR3 reads TGTGCCAGCTCCCTCACTTCCGGGACAGGGGGGGATCAGCCCCAGCATTTT.

The V gene is TRBV7-8, the J gene TRBJ2-7, with a weak D call TRBD2 (7 bases). This CDR3 spans 15 amino acids. The germline gives CDR1 SGHVS, CDR2 FQNEAQ. V shed 5 bases and J shed 3 bases, with 17 bases lying between them. CDR3 sequence reads: CASSLPWGGLYEQYF. The CDR3 DNA reads TGTGCCAGCAGCCTGCCTTGGGGGGGGCTCTACGAGCAGTACTTC.

This rearrangement joins TRBV29-1 to TRBJ1-2; tentative D call: TRBD1 (5 bases). The V gene's germline CDR1 is SQVTM and CDR2 ANQGSEA. CDR3 size: 11 residues. The germline V and J ends were trimmed by 6 bases and 5 bases, with 10 bases remaining between them. CDR3 nucleotide sequence: TGCAGCGTCGTCCGACAGTATGGCTACACCTTC. Translating gives CSVVRQYGYTF.